What follows are 32 T cell receptor beta chains derived from one specimen sequenced in a study of cytomegalovirus exposure and HLA in healthy donors. PCR used 60 Vbeta primers and 13 Jbeta primers. Sequencing was performed with immunoSEQ multiplex PCR; in TCRdb, only in-frame clones are kept and a portion is missing. The data contain 100,000 to 150,000 clones, around 80% of them singletons. Input material: PBMCs. The receptors derive from a female donor in good health and CMV-seronegative.

The CDR3 nucleotides read TGCGCCAGCAGGGGGGGACTAGCCGTAAATGAGCAGTTCTTC. Protein sequence: CASRGGLAVNEQFF. This chain connects TRBV5-1 to TRBJ2-1; 9 bases are a match to TRBD2. Germline loops: CDR1 SGHRS, CDR2 YFSETQ. Germline trimming cut 5 bases from V and 7 bases from J; bases unmatched to any gene: 7. The length of the CDR3 is 14 residues. Together with reference TRBV5-1 and TRBJ2-1, the CDR3 gives the full variable domain: KAGVTQTPRYLIKTRGQQVTLSCSPISGHRSVSWYQQTPGQGLQFLFEYFSETQRNKGNFPGRFSGRQFSNSRSEMNVSTLELGDSALYLCASRGGLAVNEQFFGPGTRLTVL.

This clone was seen a handful of times. The chain links TRBV14 to TRBJ2-5, with a weak D call TRBD2 (5 bases). The CDR3 sequence is 14 residues long. Germline V lookup: CDR1 SGHDN, CDR2 FVKESK. The ends were cut back, 1 base at V and 1 base at J, with 7 bases in the middle. The CDR3 DNA reads as TGTGCCAGCAGCCAAGGACTATTCCAAGAGACCCAGTACTTC. Protein sequence: CASSQGLFQETQYF. The complete variable domain, with remaining parts taken from reference TRBV14 and TRBJ2-5, reads EAGVTQFPSHSVIEKGQTVTLRCDPISGHDNLYWYRRVMGKEIKFLLHFVKESKQDESGMPNNRFLAERTGGTYSTLKVQPAELEDSGVYFCASSQGLFQETQYFGPGTRLLVL.

J is TRBJ1-1 and V is TRBV7-2; no clear D gene. Per germline, CDR1 SGHTA and CDR2 FQGNSA. Trimming pared 5 bases from V and 6 bases from J, leaving 19 bases between. The CDR3 consists of 15 residues. The CDR3 bases are TGTGCCAGCAGCCCAAACCCACCGTGGTGGCCTGAAGCTTTCTTT. Amino acids: CASSPNPPWWPEAFF.

This chain connects TRBV5-4 to TRBJ2-1; no clear D gene. Germline loops: CDR1 SGHNT, CDR2 YYREEE (reference sequence). The germline V and J ends were trimmed by 4 bases and 0 bases, with 11 bases remaining between them. The CDR3 is 15 residues long. This CDR3 reads CASSPSPSSYNEQFF. For the CDR3, the DNA is TGTGCCAGCAGCCCCTCCCCGAGCTCCTACAATGAGCAGTTCTTC.

This chain uses TRBV19 with TRBJ1-1, with D unresolved. Germline CDR1 and CDR2: LNHDA and SQIVND (reference sequence). The CDR3 is made up of 15 amino acids. The V end lost 6 bases, the J end lost 1 base, and 15 bases lay between the germline ends. The CDR3 nucleotides are TGTGCCAGTAGAACGGCGGCCCGCCAGAACACTGAAGCTTTCTTT. Translated: CASRTAARQNTEAFF. Looking up the rest from reference TRBV19 and TRBJ1-1 gives the full variable domain: DGGITQSPKYLFRKEGQNVTLSCEQNLNHDAMYWYRQDPGQGLRLIYYSQIVNDFQKGDIAEGYSVSREKKESFPLTVTSAQKNPTAFYLCASRTAARQNTEAFFGQGTRLTVV.

The chain has TRBV6-4 and TRBJ2-3; TRBD2 aligns across 8 bases. In germline, CDR1 is MRHNA, CDR2 SNTAGT. Trimming removed 2 bases from V and 2 bases from J; junction bases left unmatched: 12. CDR3 length equals 18 residues. The CDR3 spells CASSDKPRLAGYTDTQYF. The CDR3 coding sequence is TGTGCCAGCAGTGACAAACCGCGCCTAGCGGGTTACACAGATACGCAGTATTTT.

The J gene is TRBJ2-7, the V gene TRBV4-1; D perhaps matches TRBD1 (6 bases). Germline assignment: CDR1 MGHRA and CDR2 YSYEKL. V lost 0 bases and J 7 bases, leaving 13 bases between the germline ends. The length of the CDR3 is 14 residues. The CDR3 is CASSQEVRGWEQYF. CDR3 sequence (DNA): TGCGCCAGCAGCCAAGAAGTCAGGGGCTGGGAGCAGTACTTC.

The rearrangement uses TRBV2 and TRBJ1-1; D is perhaps TRBD1 (6 bases). The CDR3 has 14 residues. Germline CDR1 reads SNHLY; CDR2 reads FYNNEI. Trimming stripped 6 bases from V and 3 bases from J, with 14 bases between. The CDR3 sequence: CASSLQGLDTEAFF. The CDR3 DNA is TGTGCCAGCAGCCTACAGGGTTTGGACACTGAAGCTTTCTTT.

This chain uses TRBV11-2 with TRBJ2-7; 10 bases map to TRBD2. V trimming: 5 bases; J trimming: 3 bases; junction bases outside the gene matches: 7. Germline CDR1 is SGHAT and CDR2 is FQNNGV. CDR3 length: 15 residues. The CDR3 region is CASSPERLAGYEQYF. The DNA for the CDR3 is TGTGCCAGCAGCCCCGAACGACTAGCGGGCTACGAGCAGTACTTC. The entire variable domain, with the rest obtained from reference TRBV11-2 and TRBJ2-7, is as follows: EAGVAQSPRYKIIEKRQSVAFWCNPISGHATLYWYQQILGQGPKLLIQFQNNGVVDDSQLPKDRFSAERLKGVDSTLKIQPAKLEDSAVYLCASSPERLAGYEQYFGPGTRLTVT.

On this clone itself: One end of the junction does not line up with germline, which may come from a read error. The chain has TRBV28 and TRBJ1-1; TRBD1 agrees at 10 bases. From germline, CDR1 is MDHEN and CDR2 SYDVKM. The CDR3 has 11 residues. The CDR3 sequence: CASSRNQGQGF. The DNA for the CDR3 is TGTGCCAGCAGTCGAAACCAGGGACAGGGGTTT.

The J gene is TRBJ2-5, the V gene TRBV25-1; 9 nucleotides agree with TRBD2. J was trimmed by 2 bases and V by 9 bases; bases with no gene match: 4. CDR1 is MGHDK and CDR2 is SYGVNS in the germline V gene. The CDR3 is 13 amino acids. In DNA form, the CDR3 reads TGTGCCAGTAAGCGGGGGGCACAAGAGACCCAGTACTTC. Its protein product is CASKRGAQETQYF.

Only a few counts were recorded for this clone. The rearrangement joins TRBV2 to TRBJ1-4; D might be TRBD1 (5 bases). The germline gives CDR1 SNHLY, CDR2 FYNNEI. V was pared by 3 bases and J by 8 bases, with 16 bases between. The CDR3 extends over 15 amino acids. CDR3 region: CASSENGQGGEKLFF. As DNA, the CDR3 is TGTGCCAGCAGTGAGAACGGGCAGGGTGGGGAAAAACTGTTTTTT.

This chain uses TRBV18 with TRBJ2-7; 11 nucleotides match TRBD2. The CDR3 has 17 residues. J gave up 0 bases and V 2 bases, and 6 bases lay outside the gene matches. The germline CDR1 and CDR2 sequences are KGHSH and LQKENI. DNA of the CDR3: TGTGCCAGCTCACCAGGGACTAGCGGAACTAGCTCCTACGAGCAGTACTTC. It codes for CASSPGTSGTSSYEQYF.

As concerns this clone: Germline and junction disagree at one end, which may indicate a read error. V is TRBV19 and J is TRBJ1-4, with 10 positions matching TRBD1. The CDR3 is 13 amino acids. CDR1 is LNHDA, CDR2 SQIVND, per germline (reference sequence). The CDR3: CASSIGQGGAQDF. The DNA for the CDR3 is TGTGCCAGTAGTATCGGACAGGGGGGCGCTCAAGACTTC. Drawing the rest from reference TRBV19 and TRBJ1-4, the complete variable domain is DGGITQSPKYLFRKEGQNVTLSCEQNLNHDAMYWYRQDPGQGLRLIYYSQIVNDFQKGDIAEGYSVSREKKESFPLTVTSAQKNPTAFYLCASSIGQGGAQDFGSGTQLSVL.

V and J are TRBV7-2 and TRBJ2-5, with 11 nucleotides matching TRBD2. The CDR3 is made up of 15 amino acids. CDR1 and CDR2 (germline): SGHTA, FQGNSA. The ends lost 5 bases at V and 5 bases at J; junction bases unmatched: 7. In DNA form, the CDR3 reads TGTGCCAGCAGCCCTGAACTAGCGGGGGTGGAGACCCAGTACTTC. Its protein product is CASSPELAGVETQYF.

The chain joins TRBV19 to TRBJ2-3; 7 bases are shared with TRBD1. Unmatched junction bases numbered 0, after V lost 2 bases and J lost 4 bases. The CDR3 is 13 amino acids. Looked up from germline, CDR1 is LNHDA and CDR2 is SQIVND (reference sequence). The CDR3 bases are TGTGCCAGTAGTATAACAGGGGCAGATACGCAGTATTTT. This codes for CASSITGADTQYF.

The chain is built from TRBV15 and TRBJ1-5; TRBD1 matches 9 bases. V gave up 3 bases and J gave up 0 bases; unmatched junction bases: 12. The CDR3 totals 19 residues. Germline CDR1 LNHNV, CDR2 YYDKDF (reference sequence). The CDR3: CATSSSDTGTGFSNQPQHF. In DNA, the CDR3 is TGTGCCACCAGCAGTTCTGATACCGGGACAGGGTTTAGCAATCAGCCCCAGCATTTT.

The V and J genes are TRBV7-9 and TRBJ1-3, with TRBD1 matching 9 bases. With V trimmed by 5 bases and J by 6 bases, 8 bases remained unmatched. CDR3 size: 15 residues. Per germline, CDR1 SEHNR and CDR2 FQNEAQ (reference sequence). The CDR3 reads CASSHYRGPKNTIYF. CDR3 coding DNA: TGTGCCAGCAGCCACTACAGGGGGCCTAAAAACACCATATATTTT. The full variable domain, its missing parts supplied by reference TRBV7-9 and TRBJ1-3, is DTGVSQNPRHKITKRGQNVTFRCDPISEHNRLYWYRQTLGQGPEFLTYFQNEAQLEKSRLLSDRFSAERPKGSFSTLEIQRTEQGDSAMYLCASSHYRGPKNTIYFGEGSWLTVV.

The chain joins TRBV4-1 to TRBJ2-7, with a possible D match to TRBD2 (6 bases). The CDR3 consists of 13 residues. Germline assignment: CDR1 MGHRA and CDR2 YSYEKL. Trimming left V 1 base short and J 7 bases short, with 11 bases between. The CDR3 here is CASSQVLAGEQYF. CDR3 nucleotides: TGCGCCAGCAGCCAAGTACTCGCGGGGGAGCAGTACTTC.

This clone was found once. V gene TRBV11-1 combines with J gene TRBJ1-1; no clear D gene. Germline CDR1 and CDR2: SGHAT and FQDESV (reference sequence). Trimming took off 4 bases at V and 1 base at J, with 7 bases between the two ends. This CDR3 is 13 amino acids long. The CDR3 nucleotides read TGTGCCAGCAGCTCCCAGAAGAACACTGAAGCTTTCTTT. Its protein product is CASSSQKNTEAFF. The entire variable domain, with the rest obtained from reference TRBV11-1 and TRBJ1-1, is as follows: EAEVAQSPRYKITEKSQAVAFWCDPISGHATLYWYRQILGQGPELLVQFQDESVVDDSQLPKDRFSAERLKGVDSTLKIQPAELGDSAMYLCASSSQKNTEAFFGQGTRLTVV.

The chain joins TRBV6-5 to TRBJ1-2, with 9 nucleotides matching TRBD1. V lost 5 bases to trimming and J lost 9 bases; unmatched junction nucleotides: 10. CDR1 MNHEY and CDR2 SVGAGI come from the germline V gene. The CDR3 runs 14 residues. The CDR3 DNA reads TGTGCCAGCAGTCCAGGTGACAGGGGGTTGAGCTACACCTTC. Translated, it gives CASSPGDRGLSYTF.

This clone was counted only a few times. The V call is TRBV20-1, the J call TRBJ1-6; no clear D. This CDR3 contains 11 residues. Germline assignment: CDR1 DFQATT and CDR2 SNEGSKA (reference sequence). Trimming cost V 0 bases and J 18 bases, with 12 bases left between them. Here the CDR3 DNA reads TGCAGTGCTAGAGATCTTCGGGGAAGCCACTTT. Its translation is CSARDLRGSHF.

The gene calls are TRBV15 and TRBJ1-1; 8 bases line up with TRBD1. Germline CDR1 is LNHNV and CDR2 is YYDKDF (reference sequence). This CDR3 is 15 amino acids long. V dropped 0 bases and J dropped 6; count of bases not matched to a gene: 6. As DNA, the CDR3 is TGTGCCACCAGCAGAGAGAGGCAGGGGGCCTCTGAAGCTTTCTTT. Translation: CATSRERQGASEAFF.

V gene TRBV6-1 combines with J gene TRBJ2-1; 12 positions agree with TRBD2. Losses at the gene ends were 2 bases for V and 8 bases for J; bases not matched to a gene: 10. Germline V CDR1 and CDR2: MNHNS, SASEGT. The CDR3 consists of 17 residues. CDR3 protein: CASSEFRLAGGQDEQFF. The CDR3, as DNA: TGTGCCAGCAGTGAATTCCGCCTAGCGGGGGGGCAGGATGAGCAGTTCTTC.

The chain couples TRBV30 to TRBJ1-3; D not resolved. Germline V CDR1 and CDR2: GTSNPN, SVGIG (reference sequence). Trimming took 5 bases from V and 0 from J, leaving 11 bases between them. The CDR3 is 14 amino acids. The CDR3 region is CAWLALSSGNTIYF. Written as DNA, the CDR3 is TGTGCCTGGTTGGCCCTTTCCTCTGGAAACACCATATATTTT.

This clone appeared once. Here the CDR3 reads CACPKAGTYTDTQYF. Written as DNA, the CDR3 is TGTGCCTGCCCTAAGGCCGGGACTTACACAGATACGCAGTATTTT. This chain links TRBV30 with TRBJ2-3; D is possibly TRBD2 (6 bases). The V gene lost 6 bases and the J gene lost 2 bases, with 18 bases spanning the gap. Germline V gene data show CDR1 as GTSNPN and CDR2 as SVGIG (reference sequence). The CDR3 is 15 residues long.

CDR3 sequence: CASSLGTSGGSEQFF. In nucleotides, the CDR3 is TGTGCCAGCAGCTTGGGGACTAGCGGGGGATCTGAGCAGTTCTTC. The rearrangement links TRBV5-6 to TRBJ2-1; TRBD2 aligns across 13 bases. J was trimmed by 9 bases and V by 0 bases; bases with no gene match: 3. The CDR3 is 15 amino acids. The germline V gene has CDR1 SGHDT and CDR2 YYEEEE.

The rearrangement links TRBV21-1 to TRBJ1-5. TRBV21-1 is a pseudogene. CDR3 length equals 17 residues. DNA for the CDR3: TGTGCCAGCAGACGGGGGGGTCGGGGCAGGGGTGATCAGCCCCAGCATTTT. Its protein product is CASRRGGRGRGDQPQHF.

The rearrangement links TRBV2 to TRBJ1-2; a weak D match, TRBD1 (5 bases). Germline CDR1 is SNHLY and CDR2 is FYNNEI. This CDR3 has 13 amino acids. Deletions cut 6 bases from V and 6 bases from J, with 14 bases between. The CDR3 DNA reads as TGTGCCAGCAGGTGGGACTCGGCGGATGGCTACACCTTC. It encodes CASRWDSADGYTF.

This clone was seen only a few times. The V and J genes are TRBV5-4 and TRBJ2-2, with unresolved D. V dropped 1 base and J dropped 8 bases, with 3 bases sitting between them. Germline V gene lookup returns CDR1 SGHNT and CDR2 YYREEE (reference sequence). The CDR3 extends over 11 amino acids. Here the CDR3 DNA reads TGTGCCAGCAGCTTGCAGGGGGAGCTGTTTTTT. This gives the protein CASSLQGELFF.

The V call is TRBV5-6, the J call TRBJ2-7; 8 nucleotides agree with TRBD2. J lost 2 bases, V lost 4 bases, and 11 bases had no gene match. Germline CDR1 is SGHDT and CDR2 is YYEEEE. The CDR3 sequence is 16 residues long. The CDR3 nucleotides read TGTGCCAGCAGCGCCCCCCAACTAGCGGAACCCTACGAGCAGTACTTC. This codes for CASSAPQLAEPYEQYF. Using reference TRBV5-6 and TRBJ2-7 for the parts outside the CDR3, the full variable domain is DAGVTQSPTHLIKTRGQQVTLRCSPKSGHDTVSWYQQALGQGPQFIFQYYEEEERQRGNFPDRFSGHQFPNYSSELNVNALLLGDSALYLCASSAPQLAEPYEQYFGPGTRLTVT.

This clone was detected only once. V and J are TRBV7-9 and TRBJ2-2; 10 positions agree with TRBD2. Germline loops: CDR1 SEHNR, CDR2 FQNEAQ (reference sequence). CDR3 length: 16 residues. The V and J ends lost 6 bases and 2 bases, in that order; junction bases with no gene match: 6. CDR3 sequence: CASSFLAGANTGELFF. For the CDR3, the DNA is TGTGCCAGCAGTTTTCTAGCGGGAGCAAACACCGGGGAGCTGTTTTTT.